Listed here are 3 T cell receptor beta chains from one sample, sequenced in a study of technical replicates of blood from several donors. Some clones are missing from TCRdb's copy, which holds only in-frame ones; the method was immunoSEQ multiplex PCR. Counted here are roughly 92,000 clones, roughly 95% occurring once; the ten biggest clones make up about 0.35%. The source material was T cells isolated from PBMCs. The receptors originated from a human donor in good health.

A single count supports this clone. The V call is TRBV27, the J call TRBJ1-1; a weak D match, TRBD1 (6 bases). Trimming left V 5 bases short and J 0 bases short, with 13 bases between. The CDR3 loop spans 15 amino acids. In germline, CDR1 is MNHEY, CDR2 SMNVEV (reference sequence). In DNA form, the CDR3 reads TGTGCCAGCAGTCCAGGGGCTCCCTTGAACACTGAAGCTTTCTTT. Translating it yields CASSPGAPLNTEAFF.

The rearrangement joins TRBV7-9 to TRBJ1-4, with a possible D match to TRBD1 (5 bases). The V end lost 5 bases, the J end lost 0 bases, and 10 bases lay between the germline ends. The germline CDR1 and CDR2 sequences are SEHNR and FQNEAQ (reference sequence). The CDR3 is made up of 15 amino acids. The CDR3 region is CASSTGGATNEKLFF. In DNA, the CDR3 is TGTGCCAGCAGCACTGGGGGGGCAACTAATGAAAAACTGTTTTTT.

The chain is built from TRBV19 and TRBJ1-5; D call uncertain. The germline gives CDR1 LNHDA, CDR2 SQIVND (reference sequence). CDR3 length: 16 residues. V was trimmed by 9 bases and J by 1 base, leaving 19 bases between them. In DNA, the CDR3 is TGTGCCAGCGACGGCGGAGGCGAAGGGAGCAATCAGCCCCAGCATTTT. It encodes CASDGGGEGSNQPQHF.